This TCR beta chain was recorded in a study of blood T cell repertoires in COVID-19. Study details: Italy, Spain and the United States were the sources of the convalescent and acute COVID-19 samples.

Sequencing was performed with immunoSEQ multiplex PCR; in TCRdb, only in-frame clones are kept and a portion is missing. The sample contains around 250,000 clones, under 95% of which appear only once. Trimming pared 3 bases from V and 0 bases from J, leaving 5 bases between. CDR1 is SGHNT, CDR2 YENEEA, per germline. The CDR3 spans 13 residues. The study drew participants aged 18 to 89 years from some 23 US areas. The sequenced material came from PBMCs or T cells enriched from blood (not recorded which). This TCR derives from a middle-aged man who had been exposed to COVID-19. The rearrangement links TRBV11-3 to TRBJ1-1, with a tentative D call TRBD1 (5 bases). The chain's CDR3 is CASSLTVNTEAFF. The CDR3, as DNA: TGTGCCAGCAGCTTGACAGTGAACACTGAAGCTTTCTTT.